The entry below gives a single T cell receptor (beta chain) sequence along with its context. This sample stems from a study of CD8 T cells in Susac syndrome. The germline V gene has CDR1 SGHDT and CDR2 YYEEEE. V lost 0 bases and J 7 bases, leaving 5 bases between the germline ends. The CDR3 loop spans 12 amino acids. Random hexamers were used to reverse transcribe roughly 0.5 to 1 ug of RNA. The TCR beta CDR3 was amplified by immunoSEQ multiplex PCR across 54 Vbeta, 13 Jbeta. TCRdb ran MiXCR on the immunoSEQ multiplex PCR reads and lists one entry per CDR3 protein. The data show tens of thousands of distinct CDR3 sequences, with approximately 95% seen just once and roughly 0.46% held by the top ten.

The V call is TRBV5-6, the J call TRBJ2-1; no definite D call. Sequencing input: CD8+ T cells from PBMCs. This receptor was identified in a human donor with Susac syndrome. The CDR3 sequence: CASSLDRNEQFF. For the CDR3, the DNA is TGTGCCAGCAGCTTGGATAGAAATGAGCAGTTCTTC. The full variable domain, with the rest looked up from reference TRBV5-6 and TRBJ2-1, is DAGVTQSPTHLIKTRGQQVTLRCSPKSGHDTVSWYQQALGQGPQFIFQYYEEEERQRGNFPDRFSGHQFPNYSSELNVNALLLGDSALYLCASSLDRNEQFFGPGTRLTVL.